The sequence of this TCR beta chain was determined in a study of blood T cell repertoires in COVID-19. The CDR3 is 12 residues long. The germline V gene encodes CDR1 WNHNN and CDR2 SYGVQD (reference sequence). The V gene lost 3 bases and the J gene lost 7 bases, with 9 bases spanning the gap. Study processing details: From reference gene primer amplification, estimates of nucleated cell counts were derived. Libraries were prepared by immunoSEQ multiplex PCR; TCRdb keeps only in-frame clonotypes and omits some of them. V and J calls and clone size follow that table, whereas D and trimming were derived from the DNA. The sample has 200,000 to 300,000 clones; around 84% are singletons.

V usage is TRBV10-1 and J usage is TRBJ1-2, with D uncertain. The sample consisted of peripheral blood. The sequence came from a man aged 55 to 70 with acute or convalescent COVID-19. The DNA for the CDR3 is TGCGCCAGCAGTGACGGAGTAGGTGGCTACACCTTC. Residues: CASSDGVGGYTF.